These T cell receptor beta chains were read from a single sample in a study of blood T cell repertoires in COVID-19. Only in-frame clones appear in the TCRdb table, and some are missing; sequencing was by immunoSEQ multiplex PCR. Of around 110,000 clones listed, 76% are singletons. The material sequenced was peripheral blood. These receptors all come from a man older than 75 with COVID-19, enrolled during active disease. Both conserved end residues are part of each CDR3. Fields, in order: D gene, J gene, V gene, clone size, CDR3 protein, CDR3 DNA. D genes are given only for firm matches. Rows may omit the clone size; those that give it use once, few, many or a size class.

- | TRBJ2-2 | TRBV7-6 | few | CASSLSPDAGTGELFF | TGTGCCAGCAGCTTAAGCCCCGACGCAGGCACCGGGGAGCTGTTTTTT
- | TRBJ2-7 | TRBV6-5 | - | CASADTPYEQYF | TGTGCCAGCGCCGACACTCCCTACGAGCAGTACTTC
TRBD2 | TRBJ2-2 | TRBV10-2 | - | CASRLSGTSGGELFF | TGCGCCAGCAGACTCTCCGGGACTAGCGGGGGGGAGCTGTTTTTT
TRBD1 | TRBJ1-1 | TRBV19 | few | CASRWDSGNTEAFF | TGTGCCAGTAGGTGGGACAGCGGGAACACTGAAGCTTTCTTT
TRBD2 | TRBJ2-1 | TRBV9 | - | CASSAPSGRANEQFF | TGTGCCAGCAGCGCCCCTAGCGGGAGGGCAAATGAGCAGTTCTTC
- | TRBJ2-3 | TRBV5-1 | once | CASRVGGGPSTDTQYF | TGCGCCAGCAGGGTTGGTGGTGGGCCTAGCACAGATACGCAGTATTTT
- | TRBJ1-2 | TRBV6-5 | - | CASSLEDGYTF | TGTGCCAGCAGTTTAGAGGATGGCTACACCTTC
- | TRBJ1-5 | TRBV21-1 | few | CARSRGQGSNQPQHF | TGTGCCAGGAGCCGAGGACAGGGGAGCAATCAGCCCCAGCATTTT
TRBD1 | TRBJ2-5 | TRBV7-2 | - | CASSSAGTGISETQYF | TGTGCCAGCAGCTCCGCCGGGACAGGGATCTCAGAGACCCAGTACTTC
- | TRBJ2-7 | TRBV2 | - | CASSDSSRAYEQYF | TGTGCCAGCAGTGATTCTTCCAGGGCCTACGAGCAGTACTTC
- | TRBJ1-1 | TRBV20-1 | - | CSARGRTEAFF | TGCAGTGCGCGGGGGAGGACTGAAGCTTTCTTT
- | TRBJ2-5 | TRBV28 | - | CASSSGGGIKTQYF | TGTGCCAGCAGTTCCGGTGGAGGGATAAAGACCCAGTACTTC
- | TRBJ1-2 | TRBV7-8 | - | CASSPRHIGYTF | TGTGCCAGCAGCCCCCGTCACATTGGCTACACCTTC
- | TRBJ1-6 | TRBV5-1 | - | CASSLSGVSGSPLHF | TGCGCCAGCAGCTTGTCGGGTGTAAGTGGCTCACCCCTCCACTTT
TRBD1 | TRBJ1-3 | TRBV9 | - | CASSPFPGGEASDTIYF | TGTGCCAGCAGTCCCTTTCCAGGGGGAGAGGCGTCGGACACCATATATTTT
- | TRBJ1-1 | TRBV5-6 | - | CASSLAVTIYLDTEAFF | TGTGCCAGCAGCTTGGCCGTGACTATCTATCTTGACACTGAAGCTTTCTTT
TRBD2 | TRBJ2-3 | TRBV5-6 | - | CASSSGLATDTQYF | TGTGCCAGCAGCTCGGGACTAGCAACAGATACGCAGTATTTT
TRBD2 | TRBJ2-7 | TRBV24-1 | few | CATSGTGTSGSIGEQYF | TGTGCCACCAGTGGGACCGGGACTAGCGGGAGCATTGGCGAGCAGTACTTC
- | TRBJ1-5 | TRBV28 | few | CASSSGYSNQPQHF | TGTGCCAGCAGTTCAGGGTATAGCAATCAGCCCCAGCATTTT
TRBD1 | TRBJ2-3 | TRBV28 | - | CASSLGQGAIDTQYF | TGTGCCAGCAGTTTAGGACAGGGGGCAATAGATACGCAGTATTTT
- | TRBJ1-3 | TRBV6-1 | - | CASSEKRGGSSLSGNTIYF | TGTGCCAGCAGTGAAAAGAGGGGGGGGAGTTCTCTCTCTGGAAACACCATATATTTT
- | TRBJ1-5 | TRBV6-5 | - | CASRPSRGGSQPQHF | TGTGCCAGCAGACCCTCCCGGGGGGGCAGTCAGCCCCAGCATTTT
TRBD2 | TRBJ2-6 | TRBV7-3 | - | CASSQSSGRASGANVLTF | TGTGCCAGCAGCCAATCTAGCGGCCGTGCATCTGGGGCCAACGTCCTGACTTTC
- | TRBJ2-3 | TRBV24-1 | once | CATSPPWGASGTSTDTQYF | TGTGCCACCAGTCCCCCCTGGGGGGCTAGCGGAACTAGCACAGATACGCAGTATTTT
TRBD1 | TRBJ2-2 | TRBV6-2/TRBV6-3 | - | CASSYSTGTAYTGELFF | TGTGCCAGCAGTTACTCCACCGGGACAGCTTACACCGGGGAGCTGTTTTTT
TRBD1 | TRBJ2-7 | TRBV3-1/TRBV3-2 | - | CASSGTGAVASYEQYF | TGTGCCAGCAGCGGGACAGGGGCCGTCGCCTCCTACGAGCAGTACTTC
- | TRBJ2-1 | TRBV6-5 | once | CASSYSGQTYNEQFF | TGTGCCAGCAGTTACTCGGGACAAACCTACAATGAGCAGTTCTTC
TRBD2 | TRBJ2-1 | TRBV28 | once | CASSTRQVRTSGGFYNEQFF | TGTGCCAGCAGTACAAGACAGGTACGGACTAGCGGGGGGTTCTACAATGAGCAGTTCTTC
TRBD1 | TRBJ2-3 | TRBV11-3 | - | CASSLGDRGQPDTQYF | TGTGCCAGCAGCTTAGGGGACAGGGGTCAACCAGATACGCAGTATTTT